This T cell receptor (beta chain) was sequenced for a study of OX40 agonist ivuxolimab in advanced cancers. Study background: Hepatocellular carcinoma, melanoma, renal cell or head and neck cancer occurred in dose-escalation patients.

Baseline, cycle 4 day 1, and cycle 7 day 1 were the blood sampling points. This clone was recorded once. Antigen unknown. Overall study findings and caveats: More expanded clones were seen, on average, in CD8+ T cells than in CD4+.

The length of the CDR3 is 17 residues. Per germline, CDR1 MGHRA and CDR2 YSYEKL. Trimming cost V 5 bases and J 0 bases; bases outside gene matches: 5. Measured with immunoSEQ multiplex PCR; TCRdb has only the in-frame clones, and not every one. The sample has 69,000 or so clones; 82% are singletons. This clonotype was obtained from an adult with an advanced solid tumor such as melanoma, head and neck, liver or kidney cancer. The chain has TRBV4-1 and TRBJ1-6, with 9 bases fitting TRBD1. Sequencing used CD4+ or CD8+ T cells sorted from blood, obtained in a trial of the OX40 agonist ivuxolimab. The CDR3 DNA is TGCGCCAGCAGCGTTACAGGGGGCGCCTCCTATAATTCACCCCTCCACTTT. This gives the protein CASSVTGGASYNSPLHF.